Included here is one T cell receptor (beta chain) sequence, with context. The CDR3 length is 15 residues. The germline CDR1 and CDR2 sequences are SGHDN and FVKESK. Trimming removed 3 bases at V and 1 base at J, with 11 bases between. PCR was performed a second time for about 7 to 11 cycles using a sample-barcoded 5' primer and a J-beta primer mix. Each TCR beta cDNA got a 12-nucleotide random molecular identifier. TCRdb independently ran MiXCR on the 5' RACE reads; one entry per CDR3 protein. The table shows about 1.1 million distinct CDR3 sequences, with 35% to 40% occurring only once. Whenever a sample was processed, at least 6 million PBMCs were isolated. The data were taken from a study of blood T cells in healthy people across ages.

The sequence was collected from a man aged 18 to 30 in good health. Sequenced: blood. The chain joins TRBV14 to TRBJ2-3; the D gene could be TRBD1 or TRBD2 (5 bases each). The CDR3 spells CASSQAMGGTDTQYF. The CDR3, as DNA: TGTGCCAGCAGCCAGGCAATGGGGGGCACAGATACGCAGTATTTT.